Listed here are 26 T cell receptor beta chains from one sample, sequenced in a study of identical twins. One entry per CDR3 protein, called by TCRdb with MiXCR from the 5' RACE reads. The sample shows 400,000 or so distinct CDR3 sequences, roughly 9% of them seen only once. Sequenced material: naive T cells sorted from blood. The receptor set was obtained from a woman in her forties or fifties in good health.

The chain employs TRBV20-1 and TRBJ2-5, with unresolved D. Germline V gene lookup returns CDR1 DFQATT and CDR2 SNEGSKA (reference sequence). Trimming pared 8 bases from V and 5 bases from J, leaving 12 bases between. The length of the CDR3 is 11 residues. The CDR3 DNA follows: TGCAGTCCGGGCCAAGGCGAGACCCAGTACTTC. This encodes CSPGQGETQYF.

Many counts were recorded for this clonotype. V usage is TRBV5-1 and J usage is TRBJ2-7; unclear D gene. The CDR3 consists of 11 residues. Trimming left V 0 bases short and J 7 bases short, with 5 bases between. CDR1 and CDR2 (germline): SGHRS, YFSETQ. The CDR3 nucleotides are TGCGCCAGCAGCTTGGCCGGGGAGCAGTACTTC. Encoded protein: CASSLAGEQYF.

This clonotype was detected ten times or more. V is TRBV14 and J is TRBJ2-5; no clear D gene. CDR3 size: 13 residues. CDR1 is SGHDN, CDR2 FVKESK, per germline. With 0 bases removed from V and 5 bases from J, the gap between germline ends came to 7 bases. The CDR3 reads CASSQDLVETQYF. The CDR3 DNA reads TGTGCCAGCAGCCAAGATCTAGTCGAGACCCAGTACTTC.

The rearrangement joins TRBV10-3 to TRBJ2-1; 12 nucleotides line up with TRBD2. Germline assignment: CDR1 ENHRY and CDR2 SYGVKD. With 3 bases clipped from V and 8 bases from J, the junction kept 8 bases outside the gene matches. The CDR3 loop spans 16 amino acids. The CDR3 loop is CAISDEGLAGRYEQFF. CDR3 DNA sequence: TGTGCCATCAGTGACGAGGGACTAGCGGGCCGCTATGAGCAGTTCTTC.

This clonotype was observed at least ten times. The chain has TRBV12-3 or TRBV12-4 and TRBJ1-5; no reliable D call. The V end was cut by 7 bases, the J end by 2 bases, with 12 bases between. This CDR3 is built from 14 residues. The CDR3 loop is CASTREGGNQPQHF. The CDR3 region has the DNA TGTGCCAGCACCCGGGAGGGAGGCAATCAGCCCCAGCATTTT.

This clonotype was seen repeatedly, ten times or more. V and J are TRBV29-1 and TRBJ2-1; D is undetermined. Between the trimmed V and J ends, which lost 4 bases and 3 bases, there was a span of 10 bases. The CDR3 totals 13 residues. Germline loops: CDR1 SQVTM, CDR2 ANQGSEA. The CDR3 sequence is CSVAGNSYNEQFF. In nucleotides, the CDR3 is TGCAGCGTTGCGGGCAATAGCTACAATGAGCAGTTCTTC.

This clonotype was detected ten times or more. DNA for the CDR3: TGTGCCAGCAGCTTACGCGGGCCACCAGATACGCAGTATTTT. This codes for CASSLRGPPDTQYF. The chain employs TRBV7-2 and TRBJ2-3; tentatively, D is TRBD2 (5 bases). Germline CDR1 and CDR2: SGHTA and FQGNSA. This CDR3 has 14 residues. V lost 2 bases, J lost 4 bases, and 10 bases lay in between.

In this sample, this clonotype turned up many times. CDR3 coding DNA: TGTGCCAGTAGTCGTTGGGAGTGGTCCTACGAGCAGTACTTC. This sequence encodes CASSRWEWSYEQYF. This chain links TRBV19 with TRBJ2-7, with a possible D match to TRBD2 (5 bases). There are 14 residues in the CDR3. V was cut by 5 bases and J by 1 base, with 12 bases left in between. Germline V gene sequence: CDR1 LNHDA, CDR2 SQIVND (reference sequence).

This clonotype was seen many times. The V and J genes are TRBV9 and TRBJ2-1, with 13 bases identical to TRBD2. Trimming at V came to 4 bases and at J to 9 bases, leaving 4 bases not matched to a gene. The CDR3 runs 14 residues. Per the germline V gene, CDR1 is SGDLS and CDR2 is YYNGEE. The CDR3 region has the DNA TGTGCCAGCAGCCCGGGACTAGCGGGACCTGAGCAGTTCTTC. It encodes CASSPGLAGPEQFF.

This clonotype was observed at least ten times. This sequence joins TRBV5-1 and TRBJ2-2; D is perhaps TRBD2 (5 bases). This CDR3 has 15 residues. The germline V gene has CDR1 SGHRS and CDR2 YFSETQ. The V and J ends lost 2 bases and 0 bases respectively, with 8 bases between them. The CDR3 protein is CASSFGLANTGELFF. In DNA, the CDR3 is TGCGCCAGCAGCTTCGGACTGGCGAACACCGGGGAGCTGTTTTTT. Full variable domain (outside the CDR3, taken from reference TRBV5-1 and TRBJ2-2): KAGVTQTPRYLIKTRGQQVTLSCSPISGHRSVSWYQQTPGQGLQFLFEYFSETQRNKGNFPGRFSGRQFSNSRSEMNVSTLELGDSALYLCASSFGLANTGELFFGEGSRLTVL.

Details on this clonotype: A much larger clone differs by one base, so this may be a read error. V gene TRBV5-1 combines with J gene TRBJ2-1, with TRBD2 matching 10 bases. The germline gives CDR1 SGHRS, CDR2 YFSETQ. This CDR3 has 17 residues. V trimming: 0 bases; J trimming: 7 bases; junction bases outside the gene matches: 10. For the CDR3, the DNA is TGCGCCAGCAGCTTGGGCGCTAGCGGGAGTCGTAGGAATGAGCAGTTCTTC. This gives the protein CASSLGASGSRRNEQFF.

The rearrangement uses TRBV27 and TRBJ2-2; 7 bases agree with TRBD2. This CDR3 comprises 17 residues. Trimming at V came to 6 bases and at J to 1 base, leaving 11 bases not matched to a gene. The germline V gene encodes CDR1 MNHEY and CDR2 SMNVEV (reference sequence). CDR3 loop: CASSKLRGEGNTGELFF. DNA for the CDR3: TGTGCCAGCAGCAAGTTACGCGGGGAGGGGAACACCGGGGAGCTGTTTTTT.

The V and J genes are TRBV4-2 and TRBJ1-4; 9 nucleotides line up with TRBD1. This CDR3 has 16 amino acids. The J segment lost 6 bases and the V segment lost 0 bases, leaving 5 bases of the junction unmatched. Germline V CDR1 and CDR2: LGHNA, YNFKEQ. The chain's CDR3 is CASSQEKGQGYEKLFF. CDR3 nucleotide sequence: TGTGCCAGCAGCCAAGAAAAGGGACAGGGATATGAAAAACTGTTTTTT.

This clonotype was detected a few times. The chain has TRBV4-1 and TRBJ2-7; the match to TRBD2 covers 14 bases. With V trimmed by 4 bases and J by 3 bases, 2 bases remained unmatched. The CDR3 is 15 residues long. Germline V gene data show CDR1 as MGHRA and CDR2 as YSYEKL. DNA of the CDR3: TGCGCCAGCAGCCGAGGACTAGCGGGAGGCTACGAGCAGTACGTC. It specifies CASSRGLAGGYEQYV.

This clonotype has at least ten counts. This chain uses TRBV27 with TRBJ2-1; TRBD1 matches at 7 bases. Germline assignment: CDR1 MNHEY and CDR2 SMNVEV (reference sequence). The CDR3 covers 16 residues. V lost 8 bases, J lost 7 bases, and 17 bases stayed unmatched. The CDR3 region is CASAPTGTEVSNEQFF. The DNA of the CDR3 is TGTGCCAGCGCACCGACCGGGACAGAGGTTTCTAATGAGCAGTTCTTC.

The rearrangement uses TRBV7-9 and TRBJ2-7; 11 nucleotides match TRBD2. The CDR3 contains 14 residues. Per germline, CDR1 SEHNR and CDR2 FQNEAQ (reference sequence). The V gene end was trimmed by 5 bases and the J gene end by 6 bases; junction bases not matched to a gene: 6. CDR3 amino acids: CASSTEGLAVEQYV. In DNA, the CDR3 is TGTGCCAGCAGCACCGAGGGACTAGCGGTCGAGCAGTACGTC.

This clonotype was recorded a few times. CDR3 sequence: CASHEGWAVKDGYTF. For the CDR3, the DNA is TGTGCCAGCCACGAGGGGTGGGCAGTGAAAGATGGCTACACCTTC. V usage is TRBV5-5 and J usage is TRBJ1-2; tentatively, D is TRBD1 (5 bases). With 7 bases removed from V and 6 bases from J, the gap between germline ends came to 22 bases. The CDR3 spans 15 residues. The germline CDR1 and CDR2 sequences are SGHKS and YYEKEE (reference sequence).

In its sample, this clonotype was seen a few times. DNA of the CDR3: TGTGCCTGGAGTGTACAAACAGGGCATAAGAACACTGAAGCTTTCTTT. Its translation is CAWSVQTGHKNTEAFF. The chain uses TRBV30 and TRBJ1-1; D is possibly TRBD1 (6 bases). The CDR3 totals 16 residues. Germline-derived CDR1 and CDR2 are GTSNPN and SVGIG (reference sequence). V lost 0 bases and J 1 base, leaving 15 bases between the germline ends. The full variable domain, in which reference TRBV30 and TRBJ1-1 provide the parts outside the CDR3, is SQTIHQWPATLVQPVGSPLSLECTVEGTSNPNLYWYRQAAGRGLQLLFYSVGIGQISSEVPQNLSASRPQDRQFILSSKKLLLSDSGFYLCAWSVQTGHKNTEAFFGQGTRLTVV.

In this sample, this clonotype turned up many times. CDR3 nucleotide sequence: TGCAGCGTTACGGGGGCCCTTGGCGCCTATGGCTACACCTTC. Its translation is CSVTGALGAYGYTF. The rearrangement uses TRBV29-1 and TRBJ1-2; TRBD1 is a possible D gene (6 bases). V dropped 5 bases and J dropped 4 bases, with 17 bases sitting between them. CDR1 and CDR2 from the germline V gene are SQVTM and ANQGSEA. This CDR3 comprises 14 residues.

This rearrangement joins TRBV5-1 to TRBJ2-5; 7 bases fit TRBD1. CDR1 and CDR2 (germline): SGHRS, YFSETQ. J was trimmed by 5 bases and V by 4 bases; bases with no gene match: 5. The CDR3 is 13 residues long. Written as DNA, the CDR3 is TGCGCCAGCAGCCAGGGGGATATGGAGACCCAGTACTTC. It codes for CASSQGDMETQYF.

This clonotype was found a few times. The rearrangement links TRBV5-1 to TRBJ2-2; 8 nucleotides agree with TRBD1. The junction had 6 bases not matched to a gene; V was cut back by 6 bases and J by 5 bases. The CDR3 spans 14 residues. Per the germline V gene, CDR1 is SGHRS and CDR2 is YFSETQ. The DNA of the CDR3 is TGCGCCAGCACAGGGGGCGCGAGAACCGGGGAGCTGTTTTTT. It translates to CASTGGARTGELFF.

The V gene is TRBV5-1, the J gene TRBJ2-3, with D perhaps TRBD2 (6 bases). Germline lookup yields CDR1 SGHRS and CDR2 YFSETQ. Trimming took 5 bases from V and 4 from J, leaving 20 bases between them. CDR3 length equals 16 residues. CDR3 in amino acids: CASRPGLLSGPDTQYF. For the CDR3, the DNA is TGCGCCAGCAGACCGGGACTCCTATCGGGGCCAGATACGCAGTATTTT.

The rearrangement joins TRBV5-1 to TRBJ2-3; 7 bases fit TRBD2. V trimming: 0 bases; J trimming: 11 bases; junction bases outside the gene matches: 3. CDR1 is SGHRS, CDR2 YFSETQ, per germline. The CDR3 runs to 12 residues. CDR3 amino acids: CASSLAGEGQYF. CDR3 DNA sequence: TGCGCCAGCAGCTTGGCTGGGGAGGGGCAGTATTTT.

This clonotype has only a few counts. The chain recombines TRBV9 with TRBJ2-3; D might be TRBD2 (5 bases). Germline-derived CDR1 and CDR2 are SGDLS and YYNGEE. V lost 4 bases, J lost 3 bases, and 12 bases lay in between. The CDR3 is made up of 14 amino acids. CDR3 protein: CASSPRVRTDTQYF. Written as DNA, the CDR3 is TGTGCCAGCAGCCCGAGGGTCCGAACAGATACGCAGTATTTT.

Ten or more counts support this clonotype. This chain uses TRBV13 with TRBJ2-7; 11 bases are shared with TRBD2. CDR3 length equals 14 residues. After removal of 8 bases from V and 3 bases from J, the junction contained 6 bases not matched to a gene. Looked up from germline, CDR1 is PRHDT and CDR2 is FYEKMQ (reference sequence). In DNA form, the CDR3 reads TGTGCCAGCCGAGTAGCGGGAGGGAGCTACGAGCAGTACGTC. Translated, it gives CASRVAGGSYEQYV.

This clonotype was observed a few times. V is TRBV4-1 and J is TRBJ2-1; the D gene is possibly TRBD1 (5 bases). This CDR3 has 17 amino acids. Trimming shortened V by 3 bases and J by 0 bases, and 15 bases separated the two germline ends. CDR1 MGHRA and CDR2 YSYEKL come from the germline V gene. The CDR3 is CASSQLGRRVSYNEQFF. The CDR3 bases are TGCGCCAGCAGCCAGTTGGGGCGCCGAGTCTCCTACAATGAGCAGTTCTTC.